This T cell receptor beta chain was recorded in a study of blood T cell repertoires in COVID-19. Turning to the study itself: COVID-19 samples from acute and convalescent phases originated in the United States, Italy and Spain.

The V gene end was trimmed by 1 base and the J gene end by 4 bases; junction bases not matched to a gene: 14. CDR1 SGHVS and CDR2 FNYEAQ come from the germline V gene. The CDR3 sequence is 19 residues long. Data came from immunoSEQ multiplex PCR; TCRdb stores just in-frame clones and leaves some out. The sample consists of 150,000 to 200,000 clones, around 86% of them appearing once. The chain carries TRBV7-6 and TRBJ2-3; TRBD2 aligns across 10 bases. The receptor was derived from a man in his 70s who had recovered from COVID-19. Sequencing was performed on peripheral blood. Here the CDR3 DNA reads TGTGCCAGCAGCTTAGAGGCTAGCGGGAGTCGGGGGTGGGCAGATACGCAGTATTTT. Amino acids: CASSLEASGSRGWADTQYF.